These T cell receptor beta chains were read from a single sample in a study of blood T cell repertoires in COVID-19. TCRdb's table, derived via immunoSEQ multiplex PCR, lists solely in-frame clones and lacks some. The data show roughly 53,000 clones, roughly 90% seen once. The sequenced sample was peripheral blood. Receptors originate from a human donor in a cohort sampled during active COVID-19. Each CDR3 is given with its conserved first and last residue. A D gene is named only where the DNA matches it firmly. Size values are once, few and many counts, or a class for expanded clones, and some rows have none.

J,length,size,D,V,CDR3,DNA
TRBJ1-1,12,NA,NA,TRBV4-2,CASSQQQGYAFF,TGTGCCAGCAGCCAACAACAGGGTTACGCTTTCTTT
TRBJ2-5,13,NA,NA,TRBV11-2,CASSLGAGETQYF,TGTGCCAGCAGCTTAGGAGCAGGGGAGACCCAGTACTTC
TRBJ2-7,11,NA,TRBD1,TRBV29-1,CSVGDRSEQYF,TGCAGCGTGGGGGACAGGTCCGAGCAGTACTTC
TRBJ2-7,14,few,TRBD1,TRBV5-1,CASSLGTASYEQYF,TGCGCCAGCAGCTTAGGGACAGCCTCCTACGAGCAGTACTTC
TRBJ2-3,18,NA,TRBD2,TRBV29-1,CSVEARKSSGSSTDTQYF,TGCAGCGTTGAGGCCAGAAAATCTAGCGGCTCTAGCACAGATACGCAGTATTTT
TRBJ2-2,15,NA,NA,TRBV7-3,CASRPPGSNTGELFF,TGTGCCAGCAGGCCTCCGGGATCCAACACCGGGGAGCTGTTTTTT
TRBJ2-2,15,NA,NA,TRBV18,CASSPLTRHAGELFF,TGTGCCAGCTCACCCCTTACCCGACATGCCGGGGAGCTGTTTTTT
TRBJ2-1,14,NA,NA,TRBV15,CATSSGQVFNEQFF,TGTGCCACCAGCAGCGGACAAGTATTCAATGAGCAGTTCTTC
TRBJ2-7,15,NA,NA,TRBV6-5,CASSYSGRERYEQYF,TGTGCCAGCAGTTACTCGGGGCGGGAAAGGTACGAGCAGTACTTC
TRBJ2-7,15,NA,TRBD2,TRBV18,CASSPLTSGRGEQYF,TGTGCCAGCTCACCTCTTACTAGCGGGAGGGGCGAGCAGTACTTC
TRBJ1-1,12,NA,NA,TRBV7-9,CASSLGGPEAFF,TGTGCCAGCAGCTTAGGGGGGCCTGAAGCTTTCTTT